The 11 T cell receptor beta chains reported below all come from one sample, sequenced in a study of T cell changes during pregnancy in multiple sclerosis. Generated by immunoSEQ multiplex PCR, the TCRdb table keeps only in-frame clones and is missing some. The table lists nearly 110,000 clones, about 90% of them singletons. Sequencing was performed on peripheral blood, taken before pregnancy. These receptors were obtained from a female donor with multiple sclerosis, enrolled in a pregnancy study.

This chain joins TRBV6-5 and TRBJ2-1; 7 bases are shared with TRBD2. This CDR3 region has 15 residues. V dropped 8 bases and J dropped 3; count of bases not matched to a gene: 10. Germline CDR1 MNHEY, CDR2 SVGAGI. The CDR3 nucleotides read TGTGCCAGCTCTCGGGGCGGGAGCTTCTACAATGAGCAGTTCTTC. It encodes CASSRGGSFYNEQFF.

The CDR3 loop reads CASSHPKTSATQYF. Written as DNA, the CDR3 is TGTGCCAGCAGTCATCCTAAGACTAGCGCGACCCAGTACTTC. This chain uses TRBV7-6 with TRBJ2-5; 8 positions agree with TRBD2. The junction had 10 bases not matched to a gene; V was cut back by 6 bases and J by 7 bases. The CDR3 has 14 amino acids. Looked up from germline, CDR1 is SGHVS and CDR2 is FNYEAQ.

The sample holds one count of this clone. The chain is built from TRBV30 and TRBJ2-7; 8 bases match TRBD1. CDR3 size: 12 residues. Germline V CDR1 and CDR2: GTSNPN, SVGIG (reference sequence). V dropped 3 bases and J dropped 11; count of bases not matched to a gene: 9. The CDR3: CAWSRQGTEEYF. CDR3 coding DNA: TGTGCCTGGAGCCGACAGGGGACGGAGGAGTACTTC.

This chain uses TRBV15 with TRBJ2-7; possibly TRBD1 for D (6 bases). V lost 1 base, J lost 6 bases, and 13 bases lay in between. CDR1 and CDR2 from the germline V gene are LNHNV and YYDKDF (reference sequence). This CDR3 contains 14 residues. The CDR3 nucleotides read TGTGCCACCAGCAGAGCATCAGGGGCAGGCGAGCAGTACTTC. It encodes CATSRASGAGEQYF.

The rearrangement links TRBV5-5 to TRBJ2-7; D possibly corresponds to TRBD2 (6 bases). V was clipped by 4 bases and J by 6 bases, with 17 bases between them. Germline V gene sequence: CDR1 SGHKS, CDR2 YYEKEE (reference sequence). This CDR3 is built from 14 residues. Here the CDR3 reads CASSVLGGEAEQYF. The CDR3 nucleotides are TGTGCCAGCAGCGTCTTGGGGGGTGAAGCCGAGCAGTACTTC.

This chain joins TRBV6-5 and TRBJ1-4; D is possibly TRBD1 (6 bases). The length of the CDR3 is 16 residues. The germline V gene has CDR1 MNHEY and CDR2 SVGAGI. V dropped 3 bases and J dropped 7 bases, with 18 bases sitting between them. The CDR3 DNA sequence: TGTGCCAGCAGTTATAGGGCAGTGGACAGTCGTGAAAAACTGTTTTTT. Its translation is CASSYRAVDSREKLFF.

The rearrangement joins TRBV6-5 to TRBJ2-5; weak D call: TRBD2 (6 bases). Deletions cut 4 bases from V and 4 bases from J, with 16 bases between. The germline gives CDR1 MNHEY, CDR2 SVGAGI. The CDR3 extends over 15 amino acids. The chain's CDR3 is CASSSLLASRETQYF. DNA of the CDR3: TGTGCCAGCAGTTCACTACTAGCATCCCGAGAGACCCAGTACTTC.

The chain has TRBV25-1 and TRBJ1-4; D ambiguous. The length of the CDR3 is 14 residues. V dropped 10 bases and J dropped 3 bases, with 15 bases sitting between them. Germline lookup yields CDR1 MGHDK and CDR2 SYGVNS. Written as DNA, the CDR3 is TGTGCCACGGGAAAGGGTGGATCTAATGAAAAACTGTTTTTT. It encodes CATGKGGSNEKLFF.

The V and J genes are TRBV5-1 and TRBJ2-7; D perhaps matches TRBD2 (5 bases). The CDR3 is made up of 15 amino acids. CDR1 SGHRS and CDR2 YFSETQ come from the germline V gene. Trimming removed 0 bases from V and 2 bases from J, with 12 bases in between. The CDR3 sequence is CASSLALAGTYEQYF. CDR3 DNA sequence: TGCGCCAGCAGCTTGGCCCTAGCCGGAACCTACGAGCAGTACTTC.

CDR3 protein: CASSLLGNYGYTF. CDR3 DNA: TGTGCCAGCAGCTTGCTCGGGAACTATGGCTACACCTTC. This rearrangement joins TRBV5-8 to TRBJ1-2; D uncertain. The CDR3 has 13 amino acids. The germline V and J ends were trimmed by 1 base and 2 bases, with 6 bases remaining between them. Germline assignment: CDR1 SGHTS and CDR2 YDEGEE. The whole variable domain, remainder taken from reference TRBV5-8 and TRBJ1-2, is EAGVTQSPTHLIKTRGQQATLRCSPISGHTSVYWYQQALGLGLQFLLWYDEGEERNRGNFPPRFSGRQFPNYSSELNVNALELEDSALYLCASSLLGNYGYTFGSGTRLTVV.

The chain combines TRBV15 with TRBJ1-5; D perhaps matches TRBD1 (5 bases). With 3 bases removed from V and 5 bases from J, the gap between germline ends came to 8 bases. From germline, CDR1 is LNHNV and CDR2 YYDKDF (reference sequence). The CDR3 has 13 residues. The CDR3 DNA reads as TGTGCCACCAGCAGGACAGAGTATCAGCCCCAGCATTTT. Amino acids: CATSRTEYQPQHF.